This T cell receptor beta chain stems from a study of T cell repertoires in cytomegalovirus infection. Looking at the study overall: Both a matching HLA type and CMV infection were indicated by public TCR beta signatures.

This clonotype was detected only a few times. Its antigen remains unidentified. TCRdb redid the calling of the reads with MiXCR, one entry per CDR3 protein. The data hold a few hundred thousand distinct CDR3 sequences, with just under 35% observed a single time. The junction had 10 bases not matched to a gene; V was cut back by 3 bases and J by 8 bases. This CDR3 has 15 residues. The sample was cultured PBMCs, taken from culture after CMV antigen stimulation. This TCR came from a human donor in good health (CMV status not recorded). Some clones in this sample may be carry-over from other donors' samples. This chain uses TRBV12-3 or TRBV12-4 with TRBJ2-1, with 7 positions matching TRBD2. CDR3 in DNA: TGTGCCAGCAGTTTTTACCAGCGGGATGGGGATGAGCAGTTCTTC. Translated: CASSFYQRDGDEQFF.